A single sample is the source of the 3 T cell receptor beta chains below, sequenced in a study of identifying expanded T cells in peripheral blood. The table came from immunoSEQ multiplex PCR; TCRdb's copy has only in-frame clones and leaves some out. The table has about 91,000 clones, 88% seen once; the top ten hold roughly 4%. Sequencing was performed on blood. The receptors derive from a person aged 18 to 69 in good health.

The CDR3 DNA reads as TGTGCCAGCAGCCGGGACAGGGGAGGTGGGCTGTTTTTT. This codes for CASSRDRGGGLFF. The chain employs TRBV7-3 and TRBJ2-2, with 10 bases fitting TRBD1. The CDR3 consists of 13 residues. Germline CDR1 and CDR2: SGHTA and FQGTGA. With V trimmed by 5 bases and J by 13 bases, 7 bases remained unmatched.

This chain uses TRBV27 with TRBJ2-7; TRBD2 aligns across 7 bases. There are 15 residues in the CDR3. Looked up from germline, CDR1 is MNHEY and CDR2 is SMNVEV (reference sequence). Trimming cost V 4 bases and J 0 bases; bases outside gene matches: 6. The chain's CDR3 is CASSSSSGVSYEQYF. The CDR3 coding sequence is TGTGCCAGCAGTTCCTCTAGCGGAGTCTCCTACGAGCAGTACTTC.

The V and J genes are TRBV28 and TRBJ2-7; D uncertain. The V gene's germline CDR1 is MDHEN and CDR2 SYDVKM. The CDR3 consists of 14 residues. The V end was cut by 6 bases, the J end by 0 bases, with 12 bases between. This CDR3 is CASSQDQSSYEQYF. CDR3 DNA: TGTGCCAGCAGCCAGGACCAAAGCTCCTACGAGCAGTACTTC. Variable domain in full (rest from reference TRBV28 and TRBJ2-7): DVKVTQSSRYLVKRTGEKVFLECVQDMDHENMFWYRQDPGLGLRLIYFSYDVKMKEKGDIPEGYSVSREKKERFSLILESASTNQTSMYLCASSQDQSSYEQYFGPGTRLTVT.